The next 15 T cell receptor beta chains were all read from a single sample in a study of T-cell reconstitution after alpha-beta-depleted transplantation in children. Molecular barcoding with unique molecular identifiers was used for the TCRbeta library. TCRdb processed the PCR reads anew with MiXCR; each CDR3 protein has one entry. The sample records some 490,000 distinct CDR3 sequences, 12% being singletons. The sequencing here drew on PBMCs from the stem cell graft donor, taken from the stem cell graft. These receptor sequences come from a human donor who donated a stem cell graft to a child with combined immunodeficiency.

This clonotype was detected ten times or more. The V gene is TRBV6-5, the J gene TRBJ2-7; 8 bases agree with TRBD1. Germline V gene data show CDR1 as MNHEY and CDR2 as SVGAGI. The CDR3 length is 16 residues. V shed 5 bases and J 2 bases; nucleotides not matched to a gene: 11. The CDR3 sequence: CASSTSPGTGTYEQYF. Here the CDR3 DNA reads TGTGCCAGCAGTACATCACCCGGGACAGGCACCTACGAGCAGTACTTC.

This clonotype was seen many times. CDR3: CASSVVGLDPEQFF. In DNA, the CDR3 is TGTGCCAGCAGTGTAGTGGGACTAGATCCGGAGCAGTTCTTC. The chain combines TRBV2 with TRBJ2-1; 8 positions match TRBD2. Germline V CDR1 and CDR2: SNHLY, FYNNEI. After removal of 4 bases from V and 10 bases from J, the junction contained 9 bases not matched to a gene. CDR3 length equals 14 residues.

There are many counts of this clonotype. The chain couples TRBV4-3 to TRBJ2-7; TRBD2 agrees at 11 bases. CDR1 LGHNA and CDR2 YSLEER come from the germline V gene. J was trimmed by 4 bases and V by 1 base; bases with no gene match: 6. The CDR3 is made up of 16 amino acids. This chain's CDR3 is CASSQGLTSGIYEQYF. The CDR3 DNA reads as TGCGCCAGCAGCCAAGGTCTGACTAGCGGGATATACGAGCAGTACTTC.

This clonotype was detected ten times or more. This chain uses TRBV29-1 with TRBJ1-2, with D uncertain. Trimming stripped 6 bases from V and 0 bases from J, with 8 bases between. Germline lookup yields CDR1 SQVTM and CDR2 ANQGSEA. The CDR3 totals 12 residues. CDR3 residues: CSVRGANYGYTF. CDR3 nucleotide sequence: TGCAGCGTCCGCGGAGCTAACTATGGCTACACCTTC. Full variable domain (missing parts from reference TRBV29-1 and TRBJ1-2): SAVISQKPSRDICQRGTSLTIQCQVDSQVTMMFWYRQQPGQSLTLIATANQGSEATYESGFVIDKFPISRPNLTFSTLTVSNMSPEDSSIYLCSVRGANYGYTFGSGTRLTVV.

The rearrangement uses TRBV27 and TRBJ2-7, with 8 bases aligning to TRBD1. The CDR3 is made up of 15 amino acids. The junction had 8 bases not matched to a gene; V was cut back by 5 bases and J by 2 bases. CDR1 is MNHEY and CDR2 is SMNVEV in the germline V gene (reference sequence). CDR3 protein: CASSRGDRRPYEQYF. The CDR3, as DNA: TGTGCCAGCAGTCGAGGGGACAGGCGTCCCTACGAGCAGTACTTC.

V gene TRBV30 combines with J gene TRBJ2-5, with a tentative D call TRBD1 (5 bases). Germline loops: CDR1 GTSNPN, CDR2 SVGIG (reference sequence). The CDR3 contains 16 residues. Trimming left V 0 bases short and J 0 bases short, with 14 bases between. The CDR3 nucleotides are TGTGCCTGGAGTGTATACGCAGGGATACACCAAGAGACCCAGTACTTC. Translation: CAWSVYAGIHQETQYF.

The V call is TRBV28, the J call TRBJ2-7, with D perhaps given as TRBD1 or TRBD2 (5 bases each). Trimming cost V 6 bases and J 2 bases, with 14 bases left between them. Looked up from germline, CDR1 is MDHEN and CDR2 is SYDVKM. The CDR3 has 14 amino acids. The DNA of the CDR3 is TGTGCCAGCAGCCCTCGGGAAGGGGCCTACGAGCAGTACTTC. As protein: CASSPREGAYEQYF.

This rearrangement joins TRBV7-8 to TRBJ2-4; 7 positions match TRBD1. Germline V gene data show CDR1 as SGHVS and CDR2 as FQNEAQ. The CDR3 totals 16 residues. V lost 6 bases, J lost 0 bases, and 8 bases stayed unmatched. CDR3 protein: CASRPGTEIAKNIQYF. Written as DNA, the CDR3 is TGTGCCAGCAGACCCGGGACAGAAATAGCCAAAAACATTCAGTACTTC.

This clonotype was picked up many times. The chain is built from TRBV20-1 and TRBJ2-7; 7 nucleotides match TRBD1. V trimming: 6 bases; J trimming: 4 bases; junction bases outside the gene matches: 6. The CDR3 has 12 residues. CDR1 is DFQATT and CDR2 is SNEGSKA in the germline V gene (reference sequence). The chain's CDR3 is CSAPGTAYEQYF. CDR3 DNA sequence: TGCAGTGCGCCGGGGACAGCTTACGAGCAGTACTTC.

This clonotype was counted many times. V is TRBV10-3 and J is TRBJ2-1; no definite D call. Germline V gene sequence: CDR1 ENHRY, CDR2 SYGVKD. V lost 1 base and J 4 bases, leaving 8 bases between the germline ends. The CDR3 loop spans 14 amino acids. The CDR3, as DNA: TGTGCCATCAGTGAGTGGGCCCCATACAATGAGCAGTTCTTC. This gives the protein CAISEWAPYNEQFF.

This chain connects TRBV6-1 to TRBJ1-4; possible D gene TRBD1, 6 bases. CDR1 MNHNS and CDR2 SASEGT come from the germline V gene. The V end lost 6 bases, the J end lost 8 bases, and 19 bases lay between the germline ends. The length of the CDR3 is 15 residues. CDR3 nucleotide sequence: TGTGCCAGCAGCCAGGTCCTAGGAGGACAGGAAAAACTGTTTTTT. Protein product: CASSQVLGGQEKLFF.

This clonotype was detected only a few times. The chain couples TRBV21-1 to TRBJ1-6; the D call of TRBD1 is as the table states it, not checked on the DNA. TRBV21-1 is a documented pseudogene. The CDR3 is 16 residues long. CDR3 in amino acids: CASIPRMGISNSPLHF. The CDR3 coding sequence is TGTGCCAGCATCCCGAGGATGGGGATTTCTAATTCACCCCTCCACTTT.

The chain joins TRBV5-1 to TRBJ1-5; TRBD1 is a possible D gene (6 bases). CDR1 SGHRS and CDR2 YFSETQ come from the germline V gene. The CDR3 length is 14 residues. V gave up 0 bases and J gave up 10 bases, with 14 bases separating them. The CDR3 DNA reads as TGCGCCAGCAGCTTGGACGGGGGCGGAAAACCCCAGCATTTT. Amino acid sequence: CASSLDGGGKPQHF.

The chain recombines TRBV6-2 or TRBV6-3 with TRBJ2-1; unclear D gene. Germline-derived CDR1 and CDR2 are MNHEY and SVGEGT. V lost 0 bases and J 9 bases, leaving 9 bases between the germline ends. This CDR3 is 13 amino acids long. The CDR3 sequence is CASSYSPGVEQFF. Written as DNA, the CDR3 is TGTGCCAGCAGTTACTCACCTGGAGTTGAGCAGTTCTTC.

The chain uses TRBV20-1 and TRBJ2-1; 15 positions agree with TRBD2. Trimming took 6 bases from V and 7 from J; bases not matched to a gene: 4. Germline V gene sequence: CDR1 DFQATT, CDR2 SNEGSKA (reference sequence). CDR3 length: 14 amino acids. The CDR3 sequence: CSATGTSGRNEQFF. DNA for the CDR3: TGCAGTGCCACCGGGACTAGCGGGAGGAATGAGCAGTTCTTC.